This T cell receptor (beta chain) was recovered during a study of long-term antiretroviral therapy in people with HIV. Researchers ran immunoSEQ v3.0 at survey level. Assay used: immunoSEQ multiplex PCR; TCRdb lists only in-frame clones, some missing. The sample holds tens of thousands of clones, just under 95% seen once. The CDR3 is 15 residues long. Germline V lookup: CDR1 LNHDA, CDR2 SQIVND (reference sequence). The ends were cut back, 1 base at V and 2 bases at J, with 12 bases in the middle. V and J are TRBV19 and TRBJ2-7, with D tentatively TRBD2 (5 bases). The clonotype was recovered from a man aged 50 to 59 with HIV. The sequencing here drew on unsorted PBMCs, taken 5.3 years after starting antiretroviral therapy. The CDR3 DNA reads TGTGCCAGTAGTATAGGACTACTTCCCACCTACGAGCAGTACTTC. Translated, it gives CASSIGLLPTYEQYF.